Reported below is one T cell receptor beta chain. The data are from a study of T cell changes during pregnancy in multiple sclerosis. Sequenced by immunoSEQ multiplex PCR; TCRdb stores in-frame clones only, minus some. The data contain approximately 99,000 clones, over 75% of them singletons. Germline-derived CDR1 and CDR2 are SGHTA and FQGNSA. The CDR3 loop spans 14 amino acids. V shed 6 bases and J 5 bases; nucleotides not matched to a gene: 7. This clonotype was obtained from a female donor in good health, enrolled as a control in a pregnancy study. Specimen: peripheral blood, collected in the second trimester of pregnancy. The gene calls are TRBV7-2 and TRBJ1-2; 9 nucleotides align to TRBD1. In DNA, the CDR3 is TGTGCCAGCAGTCCACGACAGGGGGATTATGGCTACACCTTC. Protein sequence: CASSPRQGDYGYTF.